This TCR beta chain was obtained from a study of control samples from healthy donors and cancer patients. This clone has more than one count but fewer than ten. Here immunoSEQ multiplex PCR was the method, and the copy in TCRdb shows in-frame clones only, minus some. The sample lists roughly 130,000 clones, around nine tenths occurring once. V dropped 3 bases and J dropped 9 bases, with 14 bases sitting between them. The CDR3 totals 12 residues. Germline V lookup: CDR1 GTSNPN, CDR2 SVGIG (reference sequence). The receptor's source is a man aged 50 or older in good health. The source material was blood. The rearrangement links TRBV30 to TRBJ1-1; weak D call: TRBD1 (6 bases). CDR3 DNA sequence: TGTGCCTGGAGCCCTACAGGGAATAAAGCTTTCTTT. It translates to CAWSPTGNKAFF.